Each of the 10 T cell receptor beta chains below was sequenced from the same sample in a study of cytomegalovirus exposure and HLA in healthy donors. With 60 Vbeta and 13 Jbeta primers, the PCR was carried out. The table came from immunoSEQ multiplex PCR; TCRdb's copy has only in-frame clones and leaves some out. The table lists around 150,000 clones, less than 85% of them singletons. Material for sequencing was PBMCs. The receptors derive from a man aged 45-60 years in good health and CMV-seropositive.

CDR3 in DNA: TGTGCCACCAGCACCGGGAGGGTTGGCAATCAGCCCCAGCATTTT. This sequence encodes CATSTGRVGNQPQHF. The V and J genes are TRBV15 and TRBJ1-5; D is unresolved. CDR3 size: 15 residues. Germline CDR1 is LNHNV and CDR2 is YYDKDF (reference sequence). The V and J ends lost 4 bases and 2 bases respectively, with 12 bases between them. Drawing the rest from reference TRBV15 and TRBJ1-5, the complete variable domain is DAMVIQNPRYQVTQFGKPVTLSCSQTLNHNVMYWYQQKSSQAPKLLFHYYDKDFNNEADTPDNFQSRRPNTSFCFLDIRSPGLGDTAMYLCATSTGRVGNQPQHFGDGTRLSIL.

The CDR3 DNA is TGTGCCAGCACCGAGATTATAGCAGGGACTACCTACGAGCAGTACTTC. This encodes CASTEIIAGTTYEQYF. The chain is built from TRBV11-2 and TRBJ2-7; 7 bases fit TRBD2. V shed 7 bases and J 2 bases; nucleotides not matched to a gene: 14. The germline V gene has CDR1 SGHAT and CDR2 FQNNGV. The CDR3 totals 16 residues. Drawing the rest from reference TRBV11-2 and TRBJ2-7, the complete variable domain is EAGVAQSPRYKIIEKRQSVAFWCNPISGHATLYWYQQILGQGPKLLIQFQNNGVVDDSQLPKDRFSAERLKGVDSTLKIQPAKLEDSAVYLCASTEIIAGTTYEQYFGPGTRLTVT.

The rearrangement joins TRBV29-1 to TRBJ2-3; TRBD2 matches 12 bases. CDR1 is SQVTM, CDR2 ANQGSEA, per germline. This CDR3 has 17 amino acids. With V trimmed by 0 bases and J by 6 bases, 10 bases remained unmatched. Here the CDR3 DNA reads TGCAGCGTTGAAGATCCAATGACTAGCGGGAGTGAGGATACGCAGTATTTT. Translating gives CSVEDPMTSGSEDTQYF.

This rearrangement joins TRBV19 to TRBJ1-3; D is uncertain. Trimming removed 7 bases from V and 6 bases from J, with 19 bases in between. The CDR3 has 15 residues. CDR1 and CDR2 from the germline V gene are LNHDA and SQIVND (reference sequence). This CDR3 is CASKSLEDIVNTIYF. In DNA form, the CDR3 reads TGTGCCAGTAAAAGCCTGGAGGATATAGTAAACACCATATATTTT.

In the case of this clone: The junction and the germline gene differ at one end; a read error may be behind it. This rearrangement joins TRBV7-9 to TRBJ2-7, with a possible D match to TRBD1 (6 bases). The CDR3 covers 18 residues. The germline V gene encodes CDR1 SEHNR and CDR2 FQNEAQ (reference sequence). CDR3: CSSSYPANSGHLIYEQYF. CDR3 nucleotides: TGTTCCAGCAGCTATCCCGCGAACTCGGGACACCTGATTTACGAGCAGTACTTC.

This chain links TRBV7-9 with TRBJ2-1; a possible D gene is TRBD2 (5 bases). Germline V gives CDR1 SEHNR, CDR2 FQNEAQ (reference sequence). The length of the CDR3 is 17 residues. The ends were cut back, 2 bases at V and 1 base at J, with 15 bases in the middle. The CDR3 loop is CASSLRAASRSYNEQFF. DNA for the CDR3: TGTGCCAGCAGCTTAAGAGCGGCCTCGAGGTCCTACAATGAGCAGTTCTTC.

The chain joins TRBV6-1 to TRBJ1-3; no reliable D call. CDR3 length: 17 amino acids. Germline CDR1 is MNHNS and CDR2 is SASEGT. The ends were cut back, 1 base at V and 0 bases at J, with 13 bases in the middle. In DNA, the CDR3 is TGTGCCAGCAGTGAAGTTTTGGCAAGACTCTCTGGAAACACCATATATTTT. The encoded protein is CASSEVLARLSGNTIYF.

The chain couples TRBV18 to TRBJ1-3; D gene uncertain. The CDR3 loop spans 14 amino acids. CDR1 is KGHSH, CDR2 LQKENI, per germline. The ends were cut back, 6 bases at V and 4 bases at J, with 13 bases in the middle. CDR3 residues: CASSPGWGGNTIYF. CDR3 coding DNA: TGTGCCAGCTCCCCGGGATGGGGAGGAAACACCATATATTTT.

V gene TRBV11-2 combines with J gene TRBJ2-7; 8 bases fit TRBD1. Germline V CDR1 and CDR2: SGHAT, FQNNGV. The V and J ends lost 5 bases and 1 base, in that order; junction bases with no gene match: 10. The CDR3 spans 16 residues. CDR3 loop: CASSAYRDRFSYEQYF. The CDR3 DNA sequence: TGTGCCAGCAGCGCGTACCGGGACAGGTTTTCCTACGAGCAGTACTTC.

CDR3 in DNA: TGTGCCAGCAGCGGGGGCCATAGAATCCAAGAGACCCAGTACTTC. It yields the protein CASSGGHRIQETQYF. The gene calls are TRBV9 and TRBJ2-5; D is possibly TRBD1 (5 bases). V dropped 3 bases and J dropped 1 base, with 13 bases sitting between them. Germline V lookup: CDR1 SGDLS, CDR2 YYNGEE. This CDR3 is built from 15 residues. Variable domain in full (rest from reference TRBV9 and TRBJ2-5): DSGVTQTPKHLITATGQRVTLRCSPRSGDLSVYWYQQSLDQGLQFLIQYYNGEERAKGNILERFSAQQFPDLHSELNLSSLELGDSALYFCASSGGHRIQETQYFGPGTRLLVL.